This T cell receptor beta chain was captured by sequencing in a study of cytomegalovirus exposure and HLA in healthy donors. Turning to the study itself: In an early release, HLA-typed donors contributed 90 million or so unique TCR sequences. Study outcomes and limitations: It has been reported that TCR beta sequences accurately predicted the HLA-A and HLA-B alleles of most subjects. The study recorded 150 to 200 TCR beta chains that were cytomegalovirus-associated. Most TCR sequences were uncommon, yet certain public TCRs appeared in many donors.

Germline V CDR1 and CDR2: SGHTA, FQGTGA. Trimming stripped 5 bases from V and 4 bases from J, with 15 bases between. CDR3 size: 15 residues. Points on this clone: Its cognate antigen is unknown.

Use of 60 Vbeta and 13 Jbeta primers characterized the PCR. Using immunoSEQ multiplex PCR, the repertoire was profiled, and TCRdb retains in-frame clones only, with some absent. The sample has some 130,000 clones, over 75% seen once; the top ten hold under 5%. The receptor comes from a male donor in good health and CMV-seropositive. The chain recombines TRBV7-3 with TRBJ1-3, with D unresolved. The sequenced sample consisted of PBMCs. The CDR3 coding sequence is TGTGCCAGCAGCCCAGCAGGAGGCTCCGGAAACACCATATATTTT. It codes for CASSPAGGSGNTIYF.